This T cell receptor beta chain derives from a study of Tregs in tolerant kidney transplant recipients. Study results and caveats: Activated donor B cell expansion appeared to reveal the most relevant donor-specific TCRbeta repertoire.

There are 14 residues in the CDR3. The germline V and J ends were trimmed by 2 bases and 8 bases, with 15 bases remaining between them. Germline V gene lookup returns CDR1 LGHNA and CDR2 YNFKEQ. For this clone: Its antigen is not known.

The table came from immunoSEQ multiplex PCR; TCRdb's copy has only in-frame clones and leaves some out. Counted here are tens of thousands of clones, around 84% occurring once; the ten biggest clones make up approximately 4%. The sequenced sample was CD4+ T cells from blood. The gene calls are TRBV4-2 and TRBJ1-2; possibly TRBD1 for D (5 bases). The clonotype originates from a human donor in good health. The CDR3 region has the DNA TGTGCCAGCAGCCAACCTGATGGGGGTACGGGCTACACCTTC. It is translated as CASSQPDGGTGYTF.